Listed below are T cell receptor beta chains from one sample, sequenced in a study of cytomegalovirus exposure and HLA in healthy donors. Produced via immunoSEQ multiplex PCR; TCRdb's table is partial and in-frame only. The table has around 170,000 clones, roughly 85% seen once; the top ten hold roughly 15%. The material sequenced was PBMCs. The receptors shown here come from a man aged 18 to 30 in good health and CMV-seropositive. Both conserved end residues are part of each CDR3. A D gene is named only where the DNA matches it firmly. Rows may omit the clone size; those that give it use once, few, many or a size class.

TRBV13	.	TRBJ1-1	.	TGTGCCAGCAGCAAGTGGGGGGATTGGAACACTGAAGCTTTCTTT	CASSKWGDWNTEAFF
TRBV6-4	TRBD2	TRBJ2-1	.	TGTGCCAGCAGTGACTCGCCAGGCGGGGGCTACAATGAGCAGTTCTTC	CASSDSPGGGYNEQFF
TRBV7-8	.	TRBJ2-1	.	TGTGCCAGCAGCTCCATGCCCCCTGGGGCCGGCGCCGATGAGCAGTTCTTC	CASSSMPPGAGADEQFF
TRBV7-2	TRBD1	TRBJ1-3	.	TGTGCCAGCAGCTTAGGACAGGGGGCTGGAAACACCATATATTTT	CASSLGQGAGNTIYF
TRBV7-3	TRBD2	TRBJ2-1	.	TGTGCCAGCAGCTTAAAACTAGCGGGGGTCGCTGAGCAGTTCTTC	CASSLKLAGVAEQFF
TRBV7-9	.	TRBJ2-7	.	TGTGCCAGCAGCTCCCTTAATTCCTACGAGCAGTACTTC	CASSSLNSYEQYF
TRBV9	TRBD1	TRBJ1-1	.	TGTGCCAGCAGCGGGGGGACAGGGGCTAACACTGAAGCTTTCTTT	CASSGGTGANTEAFF
TRBV9	TRBD2	TRBJ2-7	.	TGTGCCAGCAGCCCCGGGACTAGCGGGTCCTACGAGCAGTACTTC	CASSPGTSGSYEQYF
TRBV6-6	TRBD1	TRBJ2-2	.	TGTGCCAGCAGTTACGGGACAGAGCTCACCGGGGAGCTGTTTTTT	CASSYGTELTGELFF
TRBV28	.	TRBJ1-2	few	TGTGCCAGCAGTTTAGCGGGGGCTAATGGCTACACCTTC	CASSLAGANGYTF
TRBV28	.	TRBJ1-4	.	TGTGCCAGCAGTTCTCTCAGACTGGAACTGTTTTTT	CASSSLRLELFF
TRBV28	.	TRBJ1-2	.	TGTGCCAGCACCCAGGGGTATGGCTACACCTTC	CASTQGYGYTF
TRBV15	.	TRBJ2-5	.	TGTGCCACCAGCAGGCTGGGGGGAGAGACCCAGTACTTC	CATSRLGGETQYF
TRBV7-8	.	TRBJ1-1	few	TGTGCCAGCAGCTTAGCGTTACAGGCCTACACTGAAGCTTTCTTT	CASSLALQAYTEAFF
TRBV9	.	TRBJ2-6	.	TGTGCCAGCAGCGCCCTACCCTCGACAGCTCCTTCCTCTGGGGCCAACGTCCTGACTTTC	CASSALPSTAPSSGANVLTF
TRBV10-3	TRBD2	TRBJ2-1	.	TGTGCCATCAGTGAAGAACTAGCGCCGTACAATGAGCAGTTCTTC	CAISEELAPYNEQFF
TRBV6-1	.	TRBJ2-7	.	TGTGCCAGCAGTCACCGCAGGAAAAGTTACGAGCAGTACTTC	CASSHRRKSYEQYF
TRBV7-9	.	TRBJ2-2	.	TGTGCCAGCAGCTTAGTTCAGGGGCGCACCGGGGAGCTGTTTTTT	CASSLVQGRTGELFF
TRBV28	TRBD2	TRBJ2-1	.	TGTGCCAGCAGTTTGGTACTAGCGGGGATGGATGAGCAGTTCTTC	CASSLVLAGMDEQFF
TRBV6-1	.	TRBJ1-5	.	TGTGCCAGCAGTACAGAATTGAGACAGCCCCAGCATTTT	CASSTELRQPQHF
TRBV10-3	TRBD2	TRBJ2-7	.	TGTGCCATCAGTGATCTAGCGGGAAAGGGTGAGCAGTACTTC	CAISDLAGKGEQYF
TRBV5-1	.	TRBJ2-5	.	TGCGCCAGCAGGCCTACAGGGCCCAAAGAGACCCAGTACTTC	CASRPTGPKETQYF
TRBV30	.	TRBJ1-1	few	TGTGCCTGGAGTGAACAGTATGCCACTGAAGCTTTCTTT	CAWSEQYATEAFF
TRBV7-7	TRBD2	TRBJ2-2	.	TGTGCCAGCAGCTTAAGCGGGATCCCTCACACCGGGGAGCTGTTTTTT	CASSLSGIPHTGELFF
TRBV30	TRBD1	TRBJ2-3	.	TGTGCCTGGAGCGCGGGACAGGGGAGGGGGAATACGCAGTATTTT	CAWSAGQGRGNTQYF
TRBV30	.	TRBJ1-5	few	TGTGCCTGGAGTGTCCGGGAGAATCAGCCCCAGCATTTT	CAWSVRENQPQHF
TRBV5-1	.	TRBJ2-3	.	TGCGCCAGCAGCTTGGGCGGGACAGCTACAGATACGCAGTATTTT	CASSLGGTATDTQYF
TRBV10-3	TRBD1	TRBJ1-5	.	TGTGCCATCAGTGACCGGACAGGGAATCAGCCCCAGCATTTT	CAISDRTGNQPQHF
TRBV4-1	.	TRBJ2-7	few	TGCGCCAGCAGCCACCCGACAGAAACCTACGAGCAGTACTTC	CASSHPTETYEQYF
TRBV6-1	.	TRBJ1-1	.	TGTGCCAGCAGTGCCTACGTCGGGGTAGGGGAAGCTTTCTTT	CASSAYVGVGEAFF
TRBV29-1	.	TRBJ1-1	.	TGCAGCGTTGGGCCGGGGGGCAGGACTGAAGCTTTCTTT	CSVGPGGRTEAFF
TRBV28	TRBD1	TRBJ1-5	.	TGTGCCAGCTGTACAGGGGGCCACAATCAGCCCCAGCATTTT	CASCTGGHNQPQHF
TRBV11-1	.	TRBJ2-7	.	TGTGCCAGCAGCTTCCGGACAGACTACGAGCAGTACTTC	CASSFRTDYEQYF
TRBV5-1	TRBD1	TRBJ2-2	.	TGCGCCAGCAGCTTTTTAACCGGGACAGGGGGCACCGGGGAGCTGTTTTTT	CASSFLTGTGGTGELFF
TRBV2	.	TRBJ1-1	.	TGTGCCAGCAGTGAAGCGCTTCAATGGCAGGGTTCTGAAGCTTTCTTT	CASSEALQWQGSEAFF
TRBV9	TRBD1	TRBJ2-3	.	TGTGCCAGCGGGACAGGTGGATCCACAGATACGCAGTATTTT	CASGTGGSTDTQYF
TRBV30	TRBD1	TRBJ1-2	.	TGTGCCTGGAGAGCTACAGGGGTCTATGGCTACACCTTC	CAWRATGVYGYTF
TRBV6-6	.	TRBJ2-5	.	TGTGCCAGCAGTACCATGACAGGTCTCCAAGAGACCCAGTACTTC	CASSTMTGLQETQYF
TRBV9	.	TRBJ2-6	.	TGTGCCAGCAGCGAGGACAGAGAGACATTATCTGGGGCCAACGTCCTGACTTTC	CASSEDRETLSGANVLTF
TRBV7-9	TRBD1	TRBJ1-2	once	TGTGCCAGCAGCTTCTCCGACAGGGTCTATGGCTACACCTTC	CASSFSDRVYGYTF
TRBV15	.	TRBJ1-1	few	TGTGCCACCAGCACGAACAGAGACACTGAAGCTTTCTTT	CATSTNRDTEAFF
TRBV28	TRBD1	TRBJ2-5	.	TGTGCCAGCAGCCCTAGGACAGGGGGCCGGGAGACCCAGTACTTC	CASSPRTGGRETQYF
TRBV4-2	.	TRBJ2-7	.	TGTGCCAGCAGCCCGCTAGCGAGCTACGAGCAGTACTTC	CASSPLASYEQYF
TRBV4-2	TRBD2	TRBJ2-2	.	TGTGCCAGCAGCCATCAGGGACTAGCGGCTGGGAGGGCCGGGGAGCTGTTTTTT	CASSHQGLAAGRAGELFF
TRBV2	TRBD1	TRBJ1-5	.	TGTGCCAGCAGGGCAACAGGGGCTCCCAATCAGCCCCAGCATTTT	CASRATGAPNQPQHF
TRBV25-1	.	TRBJ2-3	.	TGTGCCAGCAGTTCTGTAGCAGGGGCGCGTGCGGATACGCAGTATTTT	CASSSVAGARADTQYF
TRBV2	TRBD2	TRBJ2-1	once	TGTGCCAGCAGCGAACTAGCGGGGCCCTACAATGAGCAGTTCTTC	CASSELAGPYNEQFF
TRBV15	.	TRBJ2-1	.	TGTGCCACCAGCGGCCAGACTAACCACCAAGTGGAGCAGTTCTTC	CATSGQTNHQVEQFF
TRBV11-2	.	TRBJ2-6	.	TGTGCCAGCAGCTTAGGCACGAGGACTGGGGCCAACGTCCTGACTTTC	CASSLGTRTGANVLTF
TRBV7-9	.	TRBJ2-3	.	TGTGCCAGCAGCTTAGTCGGGGAAAATACGCAGTATTTT	CASSLVGENTQYF
TRBV6-5	.	TRBJ1-1	.	TGTGCCAGCAGTTCGAACGGTATGAACACTGAAGCTTTCTTT	CASSSNGMNTEAFF
TRBV11-3	TRBD2	TRBJ2-1	.	TGTGCCAGCAGTTATACGGGACTAGCAGTCAATGAGCAGTTCTTC	CASSYTGLAVNEQFF
TRBV5-4	TRBD2	TRBJ2-5	.	TGTGCCAGCAGCTTCGGGAGGTCTGAAGAGACCCAGTACTTC	CASSFGRSEETQYF
TRBV6-6	.	TRBJ2-7	.	TGTGCCAGCACCAATTCCGGCGGGGTCTACGAGCAGTACTTC	CASTNSGGVYEQYF
TRBV18	TRBD1	TRBJ1-6	.	TGTGCCAGCTCACGCGGGGACAGGGGAGGTTCACCCCTCCACTTT	CASSRGDRGGSPLHF